These 9 T cell receptor beta chains share one sample of origin, sequenced in a study of T cell repertoires in ileal Crohn's disease. Measured with immunoSEQ multiplex PCR; TCRdb has only the in-frame clones, and not every one. In the table there are some 14,000 clones, over 65% of which are singletons. Sequenced: ileal tissue. These receptors all stem from an adult with Crohn's disease.

This sequence joins TRBV6-1 and TRBJ1-1; TRBD1 matches 7 bases. The CDR3 length is 15 residues. J lost 5 bases, V lost 1 base, and 7 bases had no gene match. CDR1 MNHNS and CDR2 SASEGT come from the germline V gene. This CDR3 reads CASSEVGRGRTEAFF. CDR3 sequence (DNA): TGTGCCAGCAGTGAAGTGGGCAGGGGGAGAACTGAAGCTTTCTTT.

The chain uses TRBV2 and TRBJ2-3; D gene unclear. Between the trimmed V and J ends, which lost 5 bases and 2 bases, there was a span of 5 bases. Germline CDR1 is SNHLY and CDR2 is FYNNEI. This CDR3 comprises 12 residues. The CDR3 coding sequence is TGTGCCAGCAGTTATATCACAGATACGCAGTATTTT. Translated, it gives CASSYITDTQYF.

This clone was counted only a few times. V usage is TRBV7-4 and J usage is TRBJ1-2, with a tentative D call TRBD1 (5 bases). Trimming pared 4 bases from V and 9 bases from J, leaving 15 bases between. Germline lookup yields CDR1 SGHVT and CDR2 SQSDAQ. The CDR3 totals 13 residues. The CDR3 sequence is CASSSNGGKRYTF. CDR3 nucleotides: TGTGCCAGCAGCTCCAACGGGGGTAAGCGCTACACCTTC.

The V gene is TRBV5-6, the J gene TRBJ1-1, with a tentative D call TRBD1 (5 bases). Trimming pared 0 bases from V and 1 base from J, leaving 16 bases between. CDR1 is SGHDT and CDR2 is YYEEEE in the germline V gene. This CDR3 comprises 17 residues. The chain's CDR3 is CASSLAAGVIWNTEAFF. In DNA, the CDR3 is TGTGCCAGCAGCTTGGCCGCGGGGGTCATTTGGAACACTGAAGCTTTCTTT.

The chain joins TRBV30 to TRBJ2-3; 11 positions agree with TRBD2. V shed 8 bases and J 5 bases; nucleotides not matched to a gene: 9. The CDR3 contains 14 residues. Germline V gene sequence: CDR1 GTSNPN, CDR2 SVGIG (reference sequence). The CDR3 nucleotides are TGTGCCCAGGGTAGCGGGGGGGCCCAAGATACGCAGTATTTT. It codes for CAQGSGGAQDTQYF.

CDR3 sequence (DNA): TGTGCCAGCAGCGCGGAGGGGCTGGGCTATGGCTACACCTTC. As protein: CASSAEGLGYGYTF. The chain uses TRBV5-4 and TRBJ1-2; D is perhaps TRBD1 (5 bases). Trimming took off 4 bases at V and 4 bases at J, with 14 bases between the two ends. The CDR3 spans 14 residues. Germline CDR1 reads SGHNT; CDR2 reads YYREEE (reference sequence).

In the case of this clone: This sample includes further DNA sequences coding for the same CDR3. The chain joins TRBV29-1 to TRBJ2-2; 7 bases are shared with TRBD2. J lost 6 bases, V lost 3 bases, and 4 bases had no gene match. Germline-derived CDR1 and CDR2 are SQVTM and ANQGSEA. This CDR3 contains 13 residues. The CDR3 region is CSVEGGRPGELFF. CDR3 bases: TGCAGCGTTGAGGGGGGGAGGCCCGGGGAGCTGTTTTTT.

The chain links TRBV7-2 to TRBJ1-5; TRBD1 matches at 7 bases. Trimming removed 4 bases from V and 7 bases from J; junction bases left unmatched: 10. The germline V gene has CDR1 SGHTA and CDR2 FQGNSA. The length of the CDR3 is 15 residues. In DNA, the CDR3 is TGTGCCAGCAGCTGGAGGGGGCGTGGGGAGCAGCCCCAGCATTTT. This codes for CASSWRGRGEQPQHF.

DNA of the CDR3: TGCGCCAGCAGACCCACTGGGACAGGGGGCGCGAGCGGCTACACCTTC. Translated: CASRPTGTGGASGYTF. The genes are TRBV4-1 and TRBJ1-2; 12 bases fit TRBD1. The CDR3 is 16 amino acids. The junction had 13 bases not matched to a gene; V was cut back by 6 bases and J by 8 bases. Germline CDR1 MGHRA, CDR2 YSYEKL.